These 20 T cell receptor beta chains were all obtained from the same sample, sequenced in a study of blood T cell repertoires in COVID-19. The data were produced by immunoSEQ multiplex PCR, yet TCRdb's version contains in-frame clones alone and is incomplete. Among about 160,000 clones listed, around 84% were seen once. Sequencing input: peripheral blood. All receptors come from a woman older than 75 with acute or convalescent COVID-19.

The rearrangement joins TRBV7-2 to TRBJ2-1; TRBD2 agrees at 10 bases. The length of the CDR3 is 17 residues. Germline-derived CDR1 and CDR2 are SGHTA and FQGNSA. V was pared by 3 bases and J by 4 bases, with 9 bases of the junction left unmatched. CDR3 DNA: TGTGCCAGCAGCTTGGAAGGACTAGCGGCTATATACAATGAGCAGTTCTTC. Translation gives CASSLEGLAAIYNEQFF.

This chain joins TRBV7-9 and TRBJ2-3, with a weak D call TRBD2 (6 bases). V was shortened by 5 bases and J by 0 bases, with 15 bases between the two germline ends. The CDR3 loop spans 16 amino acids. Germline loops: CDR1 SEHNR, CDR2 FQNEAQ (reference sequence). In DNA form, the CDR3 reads TGTGCCAGCAGCGGCCGAAGTAGCGGTAGCACAGATACGCAGTATTTT. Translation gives CASSGRSSGSTDTQYF.

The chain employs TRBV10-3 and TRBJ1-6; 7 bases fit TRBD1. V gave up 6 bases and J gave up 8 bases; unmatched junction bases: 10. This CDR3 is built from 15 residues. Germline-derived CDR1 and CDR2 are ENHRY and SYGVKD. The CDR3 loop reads CAISAGGQGDSPLHF. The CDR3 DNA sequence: TGTGCCATCAGCGCCGGAGGGCAGGGGGATTCACCCCTCCACTTT.

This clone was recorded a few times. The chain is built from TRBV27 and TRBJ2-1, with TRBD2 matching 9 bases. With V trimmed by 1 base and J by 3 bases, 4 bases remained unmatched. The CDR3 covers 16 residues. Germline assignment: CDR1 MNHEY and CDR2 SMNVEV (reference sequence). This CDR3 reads CASSLLAGEVYNEQFF. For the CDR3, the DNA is TGTGCCAGCAGTTTATTAGCGGGAGAGGTCTACAATGAGCAGTTCTTC.

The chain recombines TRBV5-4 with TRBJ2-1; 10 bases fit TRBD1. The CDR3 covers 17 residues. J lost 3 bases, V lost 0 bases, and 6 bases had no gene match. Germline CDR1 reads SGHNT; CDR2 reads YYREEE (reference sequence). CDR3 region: CASSLGGRTGGYNEQFF. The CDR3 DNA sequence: TGTGCCAGCAGCTTGGGTGGGAGGACAGGGGGCTACAATGAGCAGTTCTTC.

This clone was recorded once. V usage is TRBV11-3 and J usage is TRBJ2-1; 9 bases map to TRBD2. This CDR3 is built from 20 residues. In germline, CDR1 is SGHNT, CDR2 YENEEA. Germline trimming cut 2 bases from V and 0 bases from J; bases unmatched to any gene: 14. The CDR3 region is CASSLSNRRLADSSYNEQFF. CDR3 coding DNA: TGTGCCAGCAGCTTATCCAACCGCAGACTAGCGGACAGCTCCTACAATGAGCAGTTCTTC.

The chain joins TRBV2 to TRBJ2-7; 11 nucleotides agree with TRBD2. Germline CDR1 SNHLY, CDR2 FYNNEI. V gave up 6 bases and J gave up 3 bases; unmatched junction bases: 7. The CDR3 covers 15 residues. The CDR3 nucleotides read TGTGCCAGCAGCGAACCCGGGACTAGCGGCTACGAGCAGTACTTC. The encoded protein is CASSEPGTSGYEQYF.

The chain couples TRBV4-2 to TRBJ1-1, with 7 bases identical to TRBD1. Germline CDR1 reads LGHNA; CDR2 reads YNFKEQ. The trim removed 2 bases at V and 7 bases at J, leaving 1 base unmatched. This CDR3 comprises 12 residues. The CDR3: CASSQRDSEAFF. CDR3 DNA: TGTGCCAGCAGCCAAAGGGACAGTGAAGCTTTCTTT.

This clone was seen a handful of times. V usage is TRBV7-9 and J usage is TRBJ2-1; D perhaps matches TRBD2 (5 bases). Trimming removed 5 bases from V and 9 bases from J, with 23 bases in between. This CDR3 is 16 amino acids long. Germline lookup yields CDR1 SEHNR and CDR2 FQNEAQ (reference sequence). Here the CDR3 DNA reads TGTGCCAGCAGCCCCCTATCGGGCGGACTGAGGGCTGAGCAGTTCTTC. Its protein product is CASSPLSGGLRAEQFF.

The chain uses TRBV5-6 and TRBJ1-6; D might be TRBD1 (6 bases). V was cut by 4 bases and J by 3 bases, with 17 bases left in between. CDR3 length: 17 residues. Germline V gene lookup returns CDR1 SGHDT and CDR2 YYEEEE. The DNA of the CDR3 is TGTGCCAGCAGCCTGGTTTCAGGGGCCGACTATAATTCACCCCTCCACTTT. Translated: CASSLVSGADYNSPLHF.

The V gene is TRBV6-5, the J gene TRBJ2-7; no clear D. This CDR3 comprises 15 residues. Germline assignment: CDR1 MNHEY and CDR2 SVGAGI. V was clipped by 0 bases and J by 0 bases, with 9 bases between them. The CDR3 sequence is CASSYSRLSSYEQYF. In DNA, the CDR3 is TGTGCCAGCAGTTACTCTCGGTTGAGCTCCTACGAGCAGTACTTC.

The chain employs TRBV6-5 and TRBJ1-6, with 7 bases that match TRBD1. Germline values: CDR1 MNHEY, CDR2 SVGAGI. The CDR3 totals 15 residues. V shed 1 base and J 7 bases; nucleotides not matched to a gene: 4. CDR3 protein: CASSYLGQINSPLHF. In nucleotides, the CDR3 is TGTGCCAGCAGTTACTTGGGACAGATAAATTCACCCCTCCACTTT.

The CDR3 reads CASSLAGDNGELFF. CDR3 in DNA: TGCGCCAGCAGCTTGGCCGGGGACAACGGGGAGCTGTTTTTT. The rearrangement links TRBV5-1 to TRBJ2-2; a possible D gene is TRBD1 (6 bases). V was pared by 0 bases and J by 7 bases, with 10 bases between. This CDR3 comprises 14 residues. The V gene's germline CDR1 is SGHRS and CDR2 YFSETQ. Using reference TRBV5-1 and TRBJ2-2 for the parts outside the CDR3, the full variable domain is KAGVTQTPRYLIKTRGQQVTLSCSPISGHRSVSWYQQTPGQGLQFLFEYFSETQRNKGNFPGRFSGRQFSNSRSEMNVSTLELGDSALYLCASSLAGDNGELFFGEGSRLTVL.

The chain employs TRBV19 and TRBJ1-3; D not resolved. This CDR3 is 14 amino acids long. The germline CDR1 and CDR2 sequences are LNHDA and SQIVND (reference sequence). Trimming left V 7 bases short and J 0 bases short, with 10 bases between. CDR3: CASKWEDSGNTIYF. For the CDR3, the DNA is TGTGCCAGTAAGTGGGAGGACTCTGGAAACACCATATATTTT.

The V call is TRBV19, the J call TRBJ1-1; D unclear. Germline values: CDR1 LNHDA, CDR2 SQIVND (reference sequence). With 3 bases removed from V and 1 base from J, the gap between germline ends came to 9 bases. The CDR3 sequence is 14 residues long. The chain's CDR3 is CASSIGRTNTEAFF. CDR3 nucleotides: TGTGCCAGTAGTATTGGCCGCACGAACACTGAAGCTTTCTTT.

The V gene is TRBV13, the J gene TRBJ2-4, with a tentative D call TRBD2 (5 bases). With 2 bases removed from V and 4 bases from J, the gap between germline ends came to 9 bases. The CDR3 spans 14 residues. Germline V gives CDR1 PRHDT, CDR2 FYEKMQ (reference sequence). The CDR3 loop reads CASSLSGGKNIQYF. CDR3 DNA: TGTGCCAGCAGCTTATCAGGAGGAAAAAACATTCAGTACTTC.

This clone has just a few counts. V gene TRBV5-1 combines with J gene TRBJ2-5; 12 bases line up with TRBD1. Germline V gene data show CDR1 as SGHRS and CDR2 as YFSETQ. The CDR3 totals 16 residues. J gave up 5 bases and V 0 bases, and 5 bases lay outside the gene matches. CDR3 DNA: TGCGCCAGCAGCTTGGTGGGGACAGGGGGCCGGGAGACCCAGTACTTC. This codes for CASSLVGTGGRETQYF.

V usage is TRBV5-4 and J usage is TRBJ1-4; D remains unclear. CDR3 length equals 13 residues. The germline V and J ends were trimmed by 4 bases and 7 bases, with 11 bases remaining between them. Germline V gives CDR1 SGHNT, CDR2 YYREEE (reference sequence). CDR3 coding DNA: TGTGCCAGCAGCAGGGAGCAATTTGAAAAACTGTTTTTT. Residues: CASSREQFEKLFF.

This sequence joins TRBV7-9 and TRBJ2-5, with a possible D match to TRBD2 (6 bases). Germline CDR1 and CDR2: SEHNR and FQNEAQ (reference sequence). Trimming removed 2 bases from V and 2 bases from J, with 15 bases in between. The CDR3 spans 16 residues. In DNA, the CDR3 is TGTGCCAGCAGCTTAAACGTCGGGACTCAACAAGAGACCCAGTACTTC. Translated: CASSLNVGTQQETQYF.

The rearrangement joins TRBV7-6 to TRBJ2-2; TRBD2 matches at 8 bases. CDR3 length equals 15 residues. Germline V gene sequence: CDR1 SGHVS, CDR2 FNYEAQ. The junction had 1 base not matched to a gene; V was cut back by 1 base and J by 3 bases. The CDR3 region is CASSLEAGDTGELFF. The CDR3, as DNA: TGTGCCAGCAGCTTAGAAGCGGGGGACACCGGGGAGCTGTTTTTT.